This T cell receptor (beta chain) stems from a study of prognosis after radiotherapy for stage I lung cancer. About the research overall: From early 2018 through January 2019, patients with stage I non-small cell lung cancer were enrolled. All of the patients with non-small cell lung cancer, including several who had refused surgery, were considered to be medically inoperable. Study observations and caveats: Usage of TRBV and TRBJ genes reportedly differed between metastatic and non-metastatic patients. Unique TCR clone counts went down once patients had stereotactic body radiation therapy, median 10,088 versus 6,861.

It was by two-round multiplex PCR that TCR beta CDR3 was amplified from genomic DNA. First-round PCR amplification was performed with primers specific to each TRBV and TRBJ gene. Via MiXCR, TCRdb re-called the multiplex PCR reads, giving one row per CDR3 protein. The sample consists of some 24,000 distinct CDR3 sequences, approximately 35% of them appearing once. V was trimmed by 6 bases and J by 4 bases, leaving 12 bases between them. CDR3 size: 14 residues. Germline lookup yields CDR1 MNHNS and CDR2 SASEGT. At least ten counts were recorded for this clonotype. Its antigen is unknown. Sequencing was performed on PBMCs, taken before or after stereotactic body radiation therapy (not recorded which). This receptor was obtained from a donor over 45 with non-small cell lung cancer. V is TRBV6-1 and J is TRBJ2-2, with D tentatively TRBD1 (6 bases). The CDR3 loop is CASSPTGFTGELFF. As DNA, the CDR3 is TGTGCCAGCAGCCCCACAGGGTTCACCGGGGAGCTGTTTTTT.